The present T cell receptor (beta chain) was sequenced within a study of cytomegalovirus exposure and HLA in healthy donors. Study-wide findings and caveats: Reports showed the classifier diagnosing cytomegalovirus status with high specificity and sensitivity. In vitro checks showed that three CMV-associated chains really do target CMV antigens. TCR beta chains numbering more than 150 were designated cytomegalovirus-associated.

Turning to this clone: No antigen is known for it.

The assay was immunoSEQ multiplex PCR, and TCRdb's table has in-frame clones only and misses some. The sample holds about 110,000 clones, approximately 88% seen once. The sequence came from a woman aged 25 to 39 in good health and CMV-seropositive. Sequenced: PBMCs.

This CDR3 is CASSGSRPGDYGYTF. The DNA of the CDR3 is TGCGCCAGCAGCGGATCACGGCCAGGGGACTATGGCTACACCTTC. The gene calls are TRBV5-1 and TRBJ1-2, with D maybe TRBD1 (6 bases). CDR1 SGHRS and CDR2 YFSETQ come from the germline V gene. V shed 4 bases and J shed 3 bases, with 16 bases lying between them. This CDR3 is built from 15 residues.